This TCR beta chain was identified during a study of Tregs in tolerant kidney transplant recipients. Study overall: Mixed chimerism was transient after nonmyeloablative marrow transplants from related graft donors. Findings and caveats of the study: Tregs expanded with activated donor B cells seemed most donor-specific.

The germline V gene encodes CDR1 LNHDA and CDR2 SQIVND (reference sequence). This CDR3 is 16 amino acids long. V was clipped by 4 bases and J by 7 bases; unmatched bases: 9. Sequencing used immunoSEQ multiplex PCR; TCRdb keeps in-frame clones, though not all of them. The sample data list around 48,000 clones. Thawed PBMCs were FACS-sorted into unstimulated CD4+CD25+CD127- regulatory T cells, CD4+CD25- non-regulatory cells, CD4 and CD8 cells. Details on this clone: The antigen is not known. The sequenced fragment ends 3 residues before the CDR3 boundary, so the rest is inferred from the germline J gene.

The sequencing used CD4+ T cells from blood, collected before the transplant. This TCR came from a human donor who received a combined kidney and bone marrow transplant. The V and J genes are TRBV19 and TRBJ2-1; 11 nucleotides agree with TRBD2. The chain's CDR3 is CASSTRLAGRDNEQFF. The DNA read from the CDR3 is TGTGCCAGTAGTACCCGACTAGCGGGAAGGGATAATGAG. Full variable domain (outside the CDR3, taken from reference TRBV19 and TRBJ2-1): DGGITQSPKYLFRKEGQNVTLSCEQNLNHDAMYWYRQDPGQGLRLIYYSQIVNDFQKGDIAEGYSVSREKKESFPLTVTSAQKNPTAFYLCASSTRLAGRDNEQFFGPGTRLTVL.